The rows below give T cell receptor beta chains drawn from one sample of a study of blood T cell repertoires in COVID-19. Sequencing was performed with immunoSEQ multiplex PCR; in TCRdb, only in-frame clones are kept and a portion is missing. Of fewer than 200,000 clones detected, over 70% appear once; the ten largest clones hold around 6%. Input material: PBMCs or T cells enriched from blood (not recorded which). These receptors originate from a woman aged 40 to 50 with acute COVID-19. Both conserved end residues are part of each CDR3. D genes are given only for firm matches. The size entry is marked missing in some rows and otherwise reads once, few, many or a size class.

size | J | D | length | V | CDR3 | DNA
NA | TRBJ1-2 | NA | 13 | TRBV12-3/TRBV12-4 | CASSFVANYGYTF | TGTGCCAGCAGTTTTGTAGCTAACTATGGCTACACCTTC
NA | TRBJ2-2 | TRBD1 | 14 | TRBV19 | CASRNGQAAGELFF | TGTGCCAGTAGAAACGGACAGGCTGCCGGGGAGCTGTTTTTT
NA | TRBJ2-3 | TRBD2 | 14 | TRBV5-1 | CASSPLAGADTQYF | TGCGCCAGCAGCCCACTAGCGGGAGCCGATACGCAGTATTTT
NA | TRBJ2-2 | NA | 13 | TRBV29-1 | CSVRLPNTGELFF | TGCAGCGTTCGGTTACCGAACACCGGGGAGCTGTTTTTT
NA | TRBJ1-6 | NA | 15 | TRBV28 | CASSPSGGGHSPLHF | TGTGCCAGCAGCCCCTCGGGAGGTGGGCATTCACCCCTCCACTTT
NA | TRBJ2-2 | TRBD2 | 15 | TRBV5-6 | CASSQGLELGGELFF | TGTGCCAGCAGCCAAGGACTAGAGTTGGGCGGGGAGCTGTTTTTT
NA | TRBJ1-1 | NA | 14 | TRBV19 | CASSIVAGNTEAFF | TGTGCCAGTAGTATAGTAGCCGGCAACACTGAAGCTTTCTTT
NA | TRBJ2-2 | TRBD2 | 18 | TRBV4-1 | CASRPRGRDYPNTGELFF | TGCGCCAGCAGGCCAAGGGGTCGGGACTACCCAAACACCGGGGAGCTGTTTTTT
few | TRBJ2-5 | TRBD2 | 17 | TRBV24-1 | CATSDPGTSGAGETQYF | TGTGCCACCAGTGATCCCGGGACTAGCGGGGCGGGTGAGACCCAGTACTTC
once | TRBJ2-5 | TRBD2 | 16 | TRBV5-1 | CASSLAMTSGSETQYF | TGCGCCAGCAGCTTGGCCATGACTAGCGGGAGTGAGACCCAGTACTTC
NA | TRBJ1-4 | TRBD1 | 16 | TRBV18 | CASSPPRDRANEKLFF | TGTGCCAGCTCACCACCCCGGGACAGGGCTAATGAAAAACTGTTTTTT
once | TRBJ2-3 | TRBD2 | 16 | TRBV10-3 | CAISERASGSTDTQYF | TGTGCCATCAGTGAGAGGGCTAGCGGCAGCACAGATACGCAGTATTTT
NA | TRBJ2-1 | TRBD2 | 17 | TRBV3-1/TRBV3-2 | CASSQVQKLAGVNEQFF | TGTGCCAGCAGCCAAGTACAGAAGTTAGCGGGAGTAAATGAGCAGTTCTTC
NA | TRBJ2-7 | TRBD1 | 16 | TRBV4-2 | CASSRVGDRGAYEQYF | TGTGCCAGCAGCCGAGTAGGGGACAGGGGGGCCTACGAGCAGTACTTC
NA | TRBJ2-6 | TRBD1 | 17 | TRBV5-4 | CASSLGDRGSGANVLTF | TGTGCCAGCAGCTTGGGGGACAGGGGTTCTGGGGCCAACGTCCTGACTTTC
NA | TRBJ2-2 | NA | 15 | TRBV5-6 | CASSLAPSSGRELFF | TGTGCCAGCAGCTTGGCCCCGTCGTCAGGGCGGGAGCTGTTTTTT
NA | TRBJ2-3 | NA | 12 | TRBV6-5 | CASTSSTDTQYF | TGTGCCAGCACTTCCAGCACAGATACGCAGTATTTT
NA | TRBJ2-1 | TRBD2 | 14 | TRBV29-1 | CSVEGGSLMNEQFF | TGCAGCGTTGAAGGCGGGAGTTTAATGAATGAGCAGTTCTTC